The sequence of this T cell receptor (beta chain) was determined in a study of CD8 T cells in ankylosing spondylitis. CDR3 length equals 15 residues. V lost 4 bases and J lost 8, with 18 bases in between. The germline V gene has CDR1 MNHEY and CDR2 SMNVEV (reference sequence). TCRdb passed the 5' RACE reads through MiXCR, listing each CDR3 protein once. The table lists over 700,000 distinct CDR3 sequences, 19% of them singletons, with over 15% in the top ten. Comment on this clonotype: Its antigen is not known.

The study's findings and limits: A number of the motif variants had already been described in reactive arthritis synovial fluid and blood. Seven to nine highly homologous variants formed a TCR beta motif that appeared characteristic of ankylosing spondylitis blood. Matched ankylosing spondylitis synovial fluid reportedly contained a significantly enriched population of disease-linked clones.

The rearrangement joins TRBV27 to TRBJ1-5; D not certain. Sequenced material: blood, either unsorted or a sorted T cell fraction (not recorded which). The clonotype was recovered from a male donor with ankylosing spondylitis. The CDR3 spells CASSSGPSFIKPQHF. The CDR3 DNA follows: TGTGCCAGCAGTTCCGGGCCGTCCTTCATTAAGCCCCAGCATTTT.